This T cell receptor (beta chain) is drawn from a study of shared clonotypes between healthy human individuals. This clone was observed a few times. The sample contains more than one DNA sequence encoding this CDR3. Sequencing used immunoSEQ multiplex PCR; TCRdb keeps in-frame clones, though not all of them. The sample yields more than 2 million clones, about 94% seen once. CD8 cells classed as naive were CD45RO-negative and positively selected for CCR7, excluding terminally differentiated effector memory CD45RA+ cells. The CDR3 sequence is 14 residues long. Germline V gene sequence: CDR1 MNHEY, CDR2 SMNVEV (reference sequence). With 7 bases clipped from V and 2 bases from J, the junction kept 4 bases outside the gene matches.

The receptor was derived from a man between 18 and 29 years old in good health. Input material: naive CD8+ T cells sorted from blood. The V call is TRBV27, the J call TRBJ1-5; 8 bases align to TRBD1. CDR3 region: CASTSTGGNQPQHF. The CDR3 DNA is TGTGCCAGCACTTCGACAGGGGGCAATCAGCCCCAGCATTTT.